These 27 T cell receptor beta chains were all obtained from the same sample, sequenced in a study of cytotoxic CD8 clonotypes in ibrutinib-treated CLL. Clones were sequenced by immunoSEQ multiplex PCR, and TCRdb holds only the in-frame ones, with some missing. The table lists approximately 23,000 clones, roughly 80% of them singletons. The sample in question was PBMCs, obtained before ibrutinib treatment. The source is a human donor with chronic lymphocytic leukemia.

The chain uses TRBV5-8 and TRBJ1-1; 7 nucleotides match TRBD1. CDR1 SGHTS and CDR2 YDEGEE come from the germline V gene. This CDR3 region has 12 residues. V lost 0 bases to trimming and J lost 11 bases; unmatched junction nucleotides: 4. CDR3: CASSLDRGNAFF. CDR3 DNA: TGTGCCAGCAGCTTGGACAGGGGCAATGCTTTCTTT.

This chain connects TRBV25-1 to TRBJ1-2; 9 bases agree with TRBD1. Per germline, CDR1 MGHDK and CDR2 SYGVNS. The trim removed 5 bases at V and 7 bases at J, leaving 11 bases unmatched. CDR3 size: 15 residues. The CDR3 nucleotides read TGTGCCAGCAGTTCTTTCGGGACAGGGATGTTTGGCTACACCTTC. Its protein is CASSSFGTGMFGYTF.

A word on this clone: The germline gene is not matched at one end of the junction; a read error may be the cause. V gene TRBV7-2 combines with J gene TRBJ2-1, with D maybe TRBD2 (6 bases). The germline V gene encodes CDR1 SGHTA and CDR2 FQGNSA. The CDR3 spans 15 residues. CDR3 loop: CASSVAESSYNEQFF. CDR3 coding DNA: TGTGCCAGCAGCGTAGCGGAGAGCTCCTACAATGAGCAGTTCTTC.

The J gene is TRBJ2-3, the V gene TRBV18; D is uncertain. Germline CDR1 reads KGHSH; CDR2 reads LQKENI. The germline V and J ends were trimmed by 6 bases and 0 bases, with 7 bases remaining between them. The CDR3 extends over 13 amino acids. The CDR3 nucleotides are TGTGCCAGCTCCCTTACTAGCACAGATACGCAGTATTTT. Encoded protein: CASSLTSTDTQYF.

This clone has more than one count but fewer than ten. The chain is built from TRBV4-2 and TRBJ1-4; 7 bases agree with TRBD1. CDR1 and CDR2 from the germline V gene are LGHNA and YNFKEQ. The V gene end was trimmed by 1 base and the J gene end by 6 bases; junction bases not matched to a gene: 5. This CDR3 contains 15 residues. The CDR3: CASSQGQGDHEKLFF. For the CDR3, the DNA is TGTGCCAGCAGCCAAGGGCAGGGGGATCATGAAAAACTGTTTTTT.

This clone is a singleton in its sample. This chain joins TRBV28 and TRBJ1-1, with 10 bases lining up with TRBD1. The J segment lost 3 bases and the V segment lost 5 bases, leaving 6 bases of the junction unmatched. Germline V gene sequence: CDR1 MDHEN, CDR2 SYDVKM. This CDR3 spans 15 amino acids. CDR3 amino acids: CASSGTGAGYTEAFF. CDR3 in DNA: TGTGCCAGCAGTGGGACAGGGGCTGGTTACACTGAAGCTTTCTTT. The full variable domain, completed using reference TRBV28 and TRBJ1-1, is DVKVTQSSRYLVKRTGEKVFLECVQDMDHENMFWYRQDPGLGLRLIYFSYDVKMKEKGDIPEGYSVSREKKERFSLILESASTNQTSMYLCASSGTGAGYTEAFFGQGTRLTVV.

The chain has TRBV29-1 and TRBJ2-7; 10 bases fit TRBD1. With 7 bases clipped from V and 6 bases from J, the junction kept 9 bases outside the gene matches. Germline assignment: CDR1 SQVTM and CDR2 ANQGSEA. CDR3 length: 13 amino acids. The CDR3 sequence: CSARRGQGSEQYF. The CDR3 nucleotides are TGCAGCGCTCGAAGGGGACAGGGGAGCGAGCAGTACTTC.

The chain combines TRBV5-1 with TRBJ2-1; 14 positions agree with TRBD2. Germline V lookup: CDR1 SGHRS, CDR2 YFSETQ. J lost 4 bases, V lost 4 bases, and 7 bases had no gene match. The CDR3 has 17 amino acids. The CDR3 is CASSPRTSGGLYNEQFF. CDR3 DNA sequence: TGCGCCAGCAGCCCTCGGACTAGCGGGGGGCTGTACAATGAGCAGTTCTTC.

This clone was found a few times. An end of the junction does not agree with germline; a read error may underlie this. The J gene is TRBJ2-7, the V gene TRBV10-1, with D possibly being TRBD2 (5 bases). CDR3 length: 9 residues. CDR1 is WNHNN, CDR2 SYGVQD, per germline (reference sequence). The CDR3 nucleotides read TGCGCCAGCACTTTAAGGAGGCGCTTC. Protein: CASTLRRRF.

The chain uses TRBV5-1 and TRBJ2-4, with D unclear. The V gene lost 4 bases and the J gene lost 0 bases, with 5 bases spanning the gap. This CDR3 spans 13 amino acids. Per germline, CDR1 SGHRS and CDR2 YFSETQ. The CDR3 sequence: CASSGIAKNIQYF. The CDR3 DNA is TGCGCCAGCAGCGGGATAGCCAAAAACATTCAGTACTTC.

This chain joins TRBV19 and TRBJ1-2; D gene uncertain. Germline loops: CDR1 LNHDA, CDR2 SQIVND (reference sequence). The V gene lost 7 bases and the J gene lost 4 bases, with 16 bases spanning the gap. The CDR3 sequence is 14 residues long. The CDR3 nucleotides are TGTGCCAGTAATAGGGCCCGACTCATCTATGGCTACACCTTC. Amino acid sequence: CASNRARLIYGYTF.

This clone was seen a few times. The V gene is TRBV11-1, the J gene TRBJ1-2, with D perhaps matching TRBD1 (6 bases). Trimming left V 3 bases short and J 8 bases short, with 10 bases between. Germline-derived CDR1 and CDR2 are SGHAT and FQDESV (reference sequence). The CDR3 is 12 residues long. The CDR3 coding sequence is TGTGCCAGCAGCTTGGAGGGGGGAGGCTACACCTTC. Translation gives CASSLEGGGYTF.

The CDR3 here is CASSSLGTSNQPQHF. The CDR3 bases are TGTGCCAGCAGCTCACTCGGAACTAGCAATCAGCCCCAGCATTTT. This rearrangement joins TRBV7-2 to TRBJ1-5, with D hard to call. Germline assignment: CDR1 SGHTA and CDR2 FQGNSA. The CDR3 is 15 residues long. Trimming pared 4 bases from V and 0 bases from J, leaving 10 bases between.

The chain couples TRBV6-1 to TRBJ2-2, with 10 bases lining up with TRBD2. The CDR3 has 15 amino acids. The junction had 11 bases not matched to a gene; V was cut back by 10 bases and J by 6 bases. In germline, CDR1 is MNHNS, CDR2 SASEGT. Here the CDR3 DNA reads TGTGCCACCAGGGGAGCAGCGGGGGGGCCCGGGGAGCTGTTTTTT. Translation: CATRGAAGGPGELFF.

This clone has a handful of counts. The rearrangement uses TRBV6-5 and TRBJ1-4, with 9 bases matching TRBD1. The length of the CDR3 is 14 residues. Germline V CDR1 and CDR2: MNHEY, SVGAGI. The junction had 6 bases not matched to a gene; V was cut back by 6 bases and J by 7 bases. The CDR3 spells CASRGTGIGEKLFF. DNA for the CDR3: TGTGCCAGCAGGGGGACAGGGATCGGTGAAAAACTGTTTTTT.

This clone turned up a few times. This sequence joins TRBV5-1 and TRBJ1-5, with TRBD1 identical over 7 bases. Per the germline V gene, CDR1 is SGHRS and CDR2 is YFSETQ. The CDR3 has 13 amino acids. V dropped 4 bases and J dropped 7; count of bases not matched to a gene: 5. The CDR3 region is CASSPRGGQPQHF. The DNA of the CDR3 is TGCGCCAGCAGCCCCAGGGGGGGGCAGCCCCAGCATTTT.

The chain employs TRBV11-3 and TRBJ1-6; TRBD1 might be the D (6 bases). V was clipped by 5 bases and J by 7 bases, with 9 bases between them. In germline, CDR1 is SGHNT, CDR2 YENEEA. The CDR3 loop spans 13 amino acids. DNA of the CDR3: TGTGCCAGCAGCGGAGGGACAAATTCACCCCTCCACTTT. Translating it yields CASSGGTNSPLHF. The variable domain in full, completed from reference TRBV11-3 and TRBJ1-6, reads EAGVVQSPRYKIIEKKQPVAFWCNPISGHNTLYWYLQNLGQGPELLIRYENEEAVDDSQLPKDRFSAERLKGVDSTLKIQPAELGDSAVYLCASSGGTNSPLHFGNGTRLTVT.

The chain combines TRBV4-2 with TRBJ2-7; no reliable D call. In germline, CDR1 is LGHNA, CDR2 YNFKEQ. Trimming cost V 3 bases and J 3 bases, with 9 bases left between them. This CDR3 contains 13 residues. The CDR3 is CASSHMWGYEQYF. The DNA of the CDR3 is TGTGCCAGCAGCCATATGTGGGGCTACGAGCAGTACTTC.

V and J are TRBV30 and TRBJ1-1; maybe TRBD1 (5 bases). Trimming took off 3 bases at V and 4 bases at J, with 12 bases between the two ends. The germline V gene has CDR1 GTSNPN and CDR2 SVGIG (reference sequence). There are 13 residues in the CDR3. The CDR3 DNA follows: TGTGCCTGGAGCCGCAGGGTGGCCACTGAAGCTTTCTTT. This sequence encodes CAWSRRVATEAFF. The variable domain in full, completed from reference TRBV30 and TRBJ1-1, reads SQTIHQWPATLVQPVGSPLSLECTVEGTSNPNLYWYRQAAGRGLQLLFYSVGIGQISSEVPQNLSASRPQDRQFILSSKKLLLSDSGFYLCAWSRRVATEAFFGQGTRLTVV.

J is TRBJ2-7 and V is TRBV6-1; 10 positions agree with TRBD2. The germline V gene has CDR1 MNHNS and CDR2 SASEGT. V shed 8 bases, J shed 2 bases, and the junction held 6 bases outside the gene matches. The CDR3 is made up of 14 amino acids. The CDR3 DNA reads TGTGCCAGCGAGAAGCGGGGGGGAACCTACGAGCAGTACTTC. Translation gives CASEKRGGTYEQYF.

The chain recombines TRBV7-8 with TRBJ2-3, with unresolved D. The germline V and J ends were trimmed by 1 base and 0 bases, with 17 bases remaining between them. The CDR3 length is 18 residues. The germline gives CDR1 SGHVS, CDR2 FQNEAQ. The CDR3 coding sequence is TGTGCCAGCAGCTTAGAAACATTTGGCCACCGAAGCACAGATACGCAGTATTTT. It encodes CASSLETFGHRSTDTQYF.

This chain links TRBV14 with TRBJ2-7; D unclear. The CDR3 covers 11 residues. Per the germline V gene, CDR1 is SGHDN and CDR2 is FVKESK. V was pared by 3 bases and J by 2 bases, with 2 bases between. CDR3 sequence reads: CASSQTYEQYF. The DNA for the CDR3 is TGTGCCAGCAGCCAGACCTACGAGCAGTACTTC.

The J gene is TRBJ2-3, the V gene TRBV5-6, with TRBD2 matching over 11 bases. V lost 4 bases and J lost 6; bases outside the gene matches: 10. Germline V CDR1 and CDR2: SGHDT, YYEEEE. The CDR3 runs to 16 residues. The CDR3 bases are TGTGCCAGCAGCGGGGTAACTAGCGGGAGTTCGGATACGCAGTATTTT. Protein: CASSGVTSGSSDTQYF. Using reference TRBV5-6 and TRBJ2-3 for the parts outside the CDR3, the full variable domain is DAGVTQSPTHLIKTRGQQVTLRCSPKSGHDTVSWYQQALGQGPQFIFQYYEEEERQRGNFPDRFSGHQFPNYSSELNVNALLLGDSALYLCASSGVTSGSSDTQYFGPGTRLTVL.

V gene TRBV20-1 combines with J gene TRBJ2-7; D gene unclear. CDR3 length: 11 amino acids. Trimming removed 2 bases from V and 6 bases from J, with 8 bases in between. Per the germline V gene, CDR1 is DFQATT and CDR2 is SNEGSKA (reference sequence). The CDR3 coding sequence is TGCAGTGCTAGACCGGCACGCGAGCAGTACTTC. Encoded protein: CSARPAREQYF.

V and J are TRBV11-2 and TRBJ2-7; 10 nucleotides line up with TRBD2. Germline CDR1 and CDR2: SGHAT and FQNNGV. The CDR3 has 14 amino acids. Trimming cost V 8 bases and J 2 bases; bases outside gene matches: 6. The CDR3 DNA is TGTGCCAGCGGAAGGACTAGCGGTACCTACGAGCAGTACTTC. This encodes CASGRTSGTYEQYF. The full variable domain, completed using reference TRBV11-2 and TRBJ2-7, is EAGVAQSPRYKIIEKRQSVAFWCNPISGHATLYWYQQILGQGPKLLIQFQNNGVVDDSQLPKDRFSAERLKGVDSTLKIQPAKLEDSAVYLCASGRTSGTYEQYFGPGTRLTVT.

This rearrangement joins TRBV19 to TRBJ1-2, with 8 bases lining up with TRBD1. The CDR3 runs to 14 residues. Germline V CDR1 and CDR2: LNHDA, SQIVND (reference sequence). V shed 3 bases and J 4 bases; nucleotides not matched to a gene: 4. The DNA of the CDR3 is TGTGCCAGTAGTATGGGGGACAGGATCTATGGCTACACCTTC. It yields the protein CASSMGDRIYGYTF.

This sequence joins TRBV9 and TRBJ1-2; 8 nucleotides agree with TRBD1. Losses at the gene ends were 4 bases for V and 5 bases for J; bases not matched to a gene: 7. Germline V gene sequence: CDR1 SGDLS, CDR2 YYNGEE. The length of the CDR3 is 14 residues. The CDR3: CASSPGQGRYGYTF. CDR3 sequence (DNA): TGTGCCAGCAGCCCCGGACAGGGTAGATATGGCTACACCTTC.